This TCR beta chain was recorded in a study of cytomegalovirus exposure and HLA in healthy donors. Germline CDR1 reads SGHNT; CDR2 reads YYREEE (reference sequence). Germline trimming cut 5 bases from V and 6 bases from J; bases unmatched to any gene: 10. The CDR3 contains 15 residues. 13 Jbeta primers and 60 Vbeta primers were used for the PCR. This table comes from immunoSEQ multiplex PCR, and its TCRdb copy is limited to in-frame clones, with some not included. This sample has approximately 120,000 clones, with roughly 81% found just once. The chain carries TRBV5-4 and TRBJ2-7; 11 nucleotides line up with TRBD2. The receptor was isolated from a woman in her twenties or thirties in good health and CMV-seronegative. What was sequenced was PBMCs. CDR3 sequence reads: CASSYGTSGMVEQYF. The CDR3 DNA reads TGTGCCAGCAGTTACGGGACTAGCGGCATGGTCGAGCAGTACTTC.